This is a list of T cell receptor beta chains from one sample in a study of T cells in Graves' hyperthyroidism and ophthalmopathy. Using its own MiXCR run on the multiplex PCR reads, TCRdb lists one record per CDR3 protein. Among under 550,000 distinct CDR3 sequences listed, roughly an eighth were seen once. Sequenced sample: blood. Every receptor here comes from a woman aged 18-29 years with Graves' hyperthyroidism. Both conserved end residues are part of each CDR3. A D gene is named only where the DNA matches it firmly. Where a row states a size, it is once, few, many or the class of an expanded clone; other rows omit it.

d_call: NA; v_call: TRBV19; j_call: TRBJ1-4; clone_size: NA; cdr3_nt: TGTGCCAGTAGTATAGCTGAAAAACTGTTTTTT; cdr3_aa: CASSIAEKLFF
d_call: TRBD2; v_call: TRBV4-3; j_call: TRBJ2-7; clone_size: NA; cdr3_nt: TGCGCCAGCAGCCAAGGACTAGCGGCGGCCGAGGGATACGAGCAGTACTTC; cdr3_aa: CASSQGLAAAEGYEQYF
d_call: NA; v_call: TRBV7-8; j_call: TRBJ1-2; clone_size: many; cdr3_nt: TGTGCCAGCAGCTTAGCCAGGGCCTGGGGCTACACCTTC; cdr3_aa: CASSLARAWGYTF
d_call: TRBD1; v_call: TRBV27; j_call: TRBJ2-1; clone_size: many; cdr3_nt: TGTGCCAGCAGTCCCCCCGGGACAGGGGGAGATGAGCAGTTCTTC; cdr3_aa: CASSPPGTGGDEQFF
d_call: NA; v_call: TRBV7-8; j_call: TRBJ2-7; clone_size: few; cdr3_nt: TGTGCCAGCAGCTTAGGGTGGCAGGGTGGCGAGCAGTACTTC; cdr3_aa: CASSLGWQGGEQYF
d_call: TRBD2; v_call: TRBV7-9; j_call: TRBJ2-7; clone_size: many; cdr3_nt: TGTGCCAGCAGCCGGGGACTAGCGGGAGGGCACTCCTACGAGCAGTACTTC; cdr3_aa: CASSRGLAGGHSYEQYF
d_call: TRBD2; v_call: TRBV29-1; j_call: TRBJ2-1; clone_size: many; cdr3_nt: TGCAGCGTTGGGCCACCCCAGCGGGAGGGCCGGTACAATGAGCAGTTCTTC; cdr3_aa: CSVGPPQREGRYNEQFF
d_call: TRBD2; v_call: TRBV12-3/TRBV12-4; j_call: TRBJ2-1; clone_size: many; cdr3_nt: TGTGCCAGCGAGCGGGAGGCGGCCTACAATGAGCAGTTCTTC; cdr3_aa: CASEREAAYNEQFF
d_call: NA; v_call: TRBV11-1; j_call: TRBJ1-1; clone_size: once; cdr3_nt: TGCGCCAGCGAAAACGTAGGCAGCCCTAACACTGAAGCTTTCTTT; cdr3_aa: CASENVGSPNTEAFF
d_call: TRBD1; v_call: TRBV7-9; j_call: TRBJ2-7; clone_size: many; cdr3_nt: TGTGCCAGCAGCCCGGGACAGGACCCCTACGAGCAGTACTTC; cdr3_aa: CASSPGQDPYEQYF
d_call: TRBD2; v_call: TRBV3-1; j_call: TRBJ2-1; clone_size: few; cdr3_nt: TGTGCCAGCAGCCAAGACTCCGCGGGGGATTACAATGAGCAGTTCTTC; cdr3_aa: CASSQDSAGDYNEQFF
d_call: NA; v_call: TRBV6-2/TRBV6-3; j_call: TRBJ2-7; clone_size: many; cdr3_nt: TGTGCCAGCAGTTACTCGACGGCCTTCGAGCAGTACTTC; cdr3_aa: CASSYSTAFEQYF
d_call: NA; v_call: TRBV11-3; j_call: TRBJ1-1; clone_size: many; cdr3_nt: TGTGCCAGCAGCGCAGGAAAGAACACTGAAGCTTTCTTT; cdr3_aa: CASSAGKNTEAFF
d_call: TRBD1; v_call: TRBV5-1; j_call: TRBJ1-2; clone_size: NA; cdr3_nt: TGCGCCAGCAGCTTGGAAAAACAGGGGGGCTATGGCTACACCTTC; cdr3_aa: CASSLEKQGGYGYTF
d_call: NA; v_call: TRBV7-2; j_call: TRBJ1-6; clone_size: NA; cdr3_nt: TGTGCCAGCCGCTTAGGAGGGACAACTAATTCACCCCTCCACTTT; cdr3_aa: CASRLGGTTNSPLHF
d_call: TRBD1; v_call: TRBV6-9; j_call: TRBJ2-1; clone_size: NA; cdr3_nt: TGCGCCAGCAGTGAGATCGGCAGGGGGCTTTGGAGTGAGCAGTTCTTC; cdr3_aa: CASSEIGRGLWSEQFF
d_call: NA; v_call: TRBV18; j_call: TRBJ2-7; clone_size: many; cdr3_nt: TGTGCCAGCTCACCAAAATCCCAGAGGGGCTACGAGCAGTACTTC; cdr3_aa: CASSPKSQRGYEQYF
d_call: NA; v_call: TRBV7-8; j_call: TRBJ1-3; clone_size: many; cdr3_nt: TGTGCCAGCAGCTTGGGGACGGGGCTCCCTGGCGGAAACACCATATATTTT; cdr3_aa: CASSLGTGLPGGNTIYF
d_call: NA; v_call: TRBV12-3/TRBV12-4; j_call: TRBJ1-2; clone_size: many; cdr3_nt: TGTGCCAGCAGTTTAGAATGGAAGGGCTACACCTTC; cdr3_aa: CASSLEWKGYTF
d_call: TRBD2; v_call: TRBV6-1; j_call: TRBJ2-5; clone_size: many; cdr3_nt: TGTGCCAGCACGGGAGCGGGAGTAGGAGAGACCCAGTACTTC; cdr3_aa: CASTGAGVGETQYF
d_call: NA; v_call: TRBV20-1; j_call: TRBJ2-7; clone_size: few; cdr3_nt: TGCAGTGCCCCCGGACAGGAGCAGTACTTC; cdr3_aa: CSAPGQEQYF
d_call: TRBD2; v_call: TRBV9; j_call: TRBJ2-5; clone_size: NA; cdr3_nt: TGTGCCAGCAGCGACGCCGGGACTAGCTCCGAGACCCAGTACTTC; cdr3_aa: CASSDAGTSSETQYF
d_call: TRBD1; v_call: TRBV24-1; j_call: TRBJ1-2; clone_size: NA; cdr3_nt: TGTGCCACCAGTGATGAAGGACAGGGTAACTATGGCTACACCTTC; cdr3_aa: CATSDEGQGNYGYTF
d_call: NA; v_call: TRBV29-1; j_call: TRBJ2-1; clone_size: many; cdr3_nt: TGCAGCGTTGGCCTGACATCCCCGGCCAATGAGCAGTTCTTC; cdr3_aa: CSVGLTSPANEQFF
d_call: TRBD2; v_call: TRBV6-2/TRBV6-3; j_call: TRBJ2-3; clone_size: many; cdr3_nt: TGTGCCAGCAGTTACAGCCTAGCGGGTATAAGCACAGATACGCAGTATTTT; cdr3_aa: CASSYSLAGISTDTQYF
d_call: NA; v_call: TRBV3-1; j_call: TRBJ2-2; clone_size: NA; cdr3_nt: TGTGCCAGCAGCCAAGCGCCAGGAGGCATGCCCGGGGAGCTGTTTTTT; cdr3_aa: CASSQAPGGMPGELFF